A single sample gave rise to the 28 T cell receptor beta chains below, sequenced in a study of response to subunit inactivated influenza vaccine. TCRdb passed the RT-PCR reads through MiXCR, listing each CDR3 protein once. This table holds approximately 520,000 distinct CDR3 sequences, approximately 16% found once. Here the sequenced sample was CD4+ T cells sorted from PBMCs, taken less than 30 months after vaccination. These receptors all come from a man aged 50 to 75 who received an inactivated influenza vaccine.

The sample holds a few counts of this clonotype. The chain links TRBV5-1 to TRBJ2-3, with D hard to call. The CDR3 sequence is 15 residues long. The ends were cut back, 0 bases at V and 0 bases at J, with 8 bases in the middle. CDR1 is SGHRS and CDR2 is YFSETQ in the germline V gene. The CDR3 DNA follows: TGCGCCAGCAGCTTGGGGGATGTCAGCACAGATACGCAGTATTTT. It translates to CASSLGDVSTDTQYF.

There are many counts of this clonotype. The rearrangement uses TRBV6-5 and TRBJ2-3; the match to TRBD2 covers 12 bases. The CDR3 has 16 amino acids. The ends lost 6 bases at V and 0 bases at J; junction bases unmatched: 4. Germline V gene lookup returns CDR1 MNHEY and CDR2 SVGAGI. CDR3 amino acids: CASRRTSGVSTDTQYF. Here the CDR3 DNA reads TGTGCCAGCAGAAGGACTAGCGGGGTGAGCACAGATACGCAGTATTTT.

This CDR3 is CAISEGQSAWETQYF. CDR3 DNA: TGTGCCATCAGTGAAGGACAGTCCGCGTGGGAGACCCAGTACTTC. J is TRBJ2-5 and V is TRBV10-3; D is possibly TRBD1 (6 bases). The germline CDR1 and CDR2 sequences are ENHRY and SYGVKD. V shed 3 bases and J shed 5 bases, with 16 bases lying between them. The CDR3 is 15 residues long.

This clonotype was detected only a few times. The chain joins TRBV4-3 to TRBJ2-7; D may match TRBD1 or TRBD2 (5 bases each). The V and J ends lost 4 bases and 0 bases respectively, with 13 bases between them. Germline V gene sequence: CDR1 LGHNA, CDR2 YSLEER. The CDR3 extends over 15 amino acids. The CDR3 sequence is CASSPAWGSSYEQYF. CDR3 DNA: TGCGCCAGCAGCCCAGCGTGGGGGAGCTCCTACGAGCAGTACTTC.

This chain uses TRBV3-1 with TRBJ2-1; 13 bases agree with TRBD2. This CDR3 comprises 16 residues. From germline, CDR1 is LGHDT and CDR2 YNNKEL (reference sequence). V lost 6 bases, J lost 9 bases, and 11 bases stayed unmatched. Here the CDR3 reads CASSPKTSGRYGEQFF. CDR3 nucleotides: TGTGCCAGCAGTCCTAAGACTAGCGGGAGGTACGGTGAGCAGTTCTTC.

This clonotype was observed many times. The chain uses TRBV10-3 and TRBJ2-1; TRBD2 matches 7 bases. With V trimmed by 0 bases and J by 8 bases, 10 bases remained unmatched. The CDR3 length is 16 residues. Germline values: CDR1 ENHRY, CDR2 SYGVKD. The CDR3 region has the DNA TGTGCCATCAGTGAGTCGGGAGGGACCACTACCCATGAGCAGTTCTTC. Amino acid sequence: CAISESGGTTTHEQFF.

This chain uses TRBV7-2 with TRBJ2-1; tentatively, D is TRBD2 (7 bases). Germline V gene lookup returns CDR1 SGHTA and CDR2 FQGNSA. V was cut by 5 bases and J by 7 bases, with 15 bases left in between. The CDR3 runs to 14 residues. The CDR3 nucleotides are TGTGCCAGCAGCATTTGGGGGGGCAAAAATGAGCAGTTCTTC. Amino acids: CASSIWGGKNEQFF.

This clonotype was observed a handful of times. The rearrangement links TRBV6-2 or TRBV6-3 to TRBJ2-7; D is unclear. V gave up 6 bases and J gave up 3 bases, with 3 bases separating them. Germline-derived CDR1 and CDR2 are MNHEY and SVGEGT. This CDR3 comprises 10 residues. The CDR3 spells CASSNYEQYF. The CDR3 DNA reads TGTGCCAGCAGCAACTACGAGCAGTACTTC.

This clonotype has at least ten counts. The chain uses TRBV9 and TRBJ2-3; a possible D gene is TRBD1 (6 bases). The length of the CDR3 is 13 residues. Trimming took off 2 bases at V and 4 bases at J, with 8 bases between the two ends. The germline CDR1 and CDR2 sequences are SGDLS and YYNGEE. CDR3 coding DNA: TGTGCCAGCAGCGTCAACAGGGCAGATACGCAGTATTTT. Its protein product is CASSVNRADTQYF. Using reference TRBV9 and TRBJ2-3 for the parts outside the CDR3, the full variable domain is DSGVTQTPKHLITATGQRVTLRCSPRSGDLSVYWYQQSLDQGLQFLIQYYNGEERAKGNILERFSAQQFPDLHSELNLSSLELGDSALYFCASSVNRADTQYFGPGTRLTVL.

The chain is built from TRBV20-1 and TRBJ2-7; 12 nucleotides agree with TRBD1. The germline gives CDR1 DFQATT, CDR2 SNEGSKA (reference sequence). The J segment lost 4 bases and the V segment lost 5 bases, leaving 6 bases of the junction unmatched. The CDR3 has 14 residues. The CDR3 is CSAGGQGAAYEQYF. For the CDR3, the DNA is TGCAGTGCTGGGGGACAGGGGGCGGCTTACGAGCAGTACTTC.

This clonotype was seen at least ten times. The J gene is TRBJ2-1, the V gene TRBV7-9; tentatively, D is TRBD2 (7 bases). Germline lookup yields CDR1 SEHNR and CDR2 FQNEAQ (reference sequence). Trimming left V 0 bases short and J 4 bases short, with 13 bases between. This CDR3 has 16 amino acids. The CDR3 DNA is TGTGCCAGCAGCTTAGCGCTCGGGGGGCCTTACAATGAGCAGTTCTTC. This encodes CASSLALGGPYNEQFF.

J is TRBJ2-2 and V is TRBV28, with D possibly TRBD1 on 5 matching bases. This CDR3 comprises 15 residues. The V end lost 3 bases, the J end lost 5 bases, and 13 bases lay between the germline ends. The germline gives CDR1 MDHEN, CDR2 SYDVKM. The CDR3 spells CASSFLQGATGELFF. The DNA for the CDR3 is TGTGCCAGCAGTTTCTTGCAGGGTGCGACCGGGGAGCTGTTTTTT.

This clonotype was counted at least ten times. The V gene is TRBV12-3 or TRBV12-4, the J gene TRBJ2-1; 9 nucleotides agree with TRBD2. Trimming cost V 2 bases and J 1 base; bases outside gene matches: 9. This CDR3 has 18 residues. Written as DNA, the CDR3 is TGTGCCAGCAGTTTAAGGATTAGCGGGAGATGGTCCTACAATGAGCAGTTCTTC. This translates into CASSLRISGRWSYNEQFF.

This clonotype occurred a few times. V is TRBV20-1 and J is TRBJ1-5; D might be TRBD1 (5 bases). Per the germline V gene, CDR1 is DFQATT and CDR2 is SNEGSKA (reference sequence). Trimming took off 8 bases at V and 6 bases at J, with 17 bases between the two ends. The CDR3 length is 13 residues. As DNA, the CDR3 is TGCAGTCTTGGAGACAGTTGGGGTCAGCCCCAGCATTTT. Translation: CSLGDSWGQPQHF.

This chain connects TRBV12-3 or TRBV12-4 to TRBJ1-2, with 11 bases identical to TRBD1. The CDR3 has 16 amino acids. J gave up 4 bases and V 6 bases, and 10 bases lay outside the gene matches. The CDR3 DNA reads as TGTGCCAGCAGCCCGGACAGGGGGCGCCTTGTCTATGGCTACACCTTC. This sequence encodes CASSPDRGRLVYGYTF.

This chain connects TRBV10-3 to TRBJ2-2; D is ambiguous. The germline V and J ends were trimmed by 4 bases and 1 base, with 7 bases remaining between them. From germline, CDR1 is ENHRY and CDR2 SYGVKD. CDR3 size: 14 residues. CDR3 sequence reads: CAISGTGNTGELFF. CDR3 nucleotide sequence: TGTGCCATCAGTGGAACTGGGAACACCGGGGAGCTGTTTTTT.

This clonotype was recorded many times. The V call is TRBV20-1, the J call TRBJ2-1; 9 nucleotides agree with TRBD2. Looked up from germline, CDR1 is DFQATT and CDR2 is SNEGSKA (reference sequence). Trimming took 5 bases from V and 4 from J; bases not matched to a gene: 15. The CDR3 runs 17 residues. CDR3 coding DNA: TGCAGTGCTGGGGTTACTTCTTTTGCGGGAGGGTACAATGAGCAGTTCTTC. This sequence encodes CSAGVTSFAGGYNEQFF.

This clonotype was observed many times. V is TRBV5-1 and J is TRBJ2-3; D is possibly TRBD2 (5 bases). The V end lost 6 bases, the J end lost 5 bases, and 16 bases lay between the germline ends. CDR1 is SGHRS, CDR2 YFSETQ, per germline. This CDR3 has 14 residues. CDR3 in DNA: TGCGCCAGCAAAGAGGGCACCTGGGAAGATACGCAGTATTTT. Amino acid sequence: CASKEGTWEDTQYF.

This chain uses TRBV6-5 with TRBJ2-5, with TRBD2 as a possible D gene (6 bases). V lost 2 bases and J lost 6, with 13 bases in between. The V gene's germline CDR1 is MNHEY and CDR2 SVGAGI. There are 14 residues in the CDR3. In DNA, the CDR3 is TGTGCCAGCAGTTACGGAGGGCAGGGCCAGACCCAGTACTTC. It translates to CASSYGGQGQTQYF.

This clonotype was picked up a small number of times. For the CDR3, the DNA is TGTGCCTGGACGTCTGGGACAGGGAGTTCACCCCTCCACTTT. Its protein is CAWTSGTGSSPLHF. The chain recombines TRBV30 with TRBJ1-6, with 9 bases aligning to TRBD1. The CDR3 runs 14 residues. V trimming: 4 bases; J trimming: 9 bases; junction bases outside the gene matches: 7. Germline CDR1 is GTSNPN and CDR2 is SVGIG (reference sequence).

V gene TRBV2 combines with J gene TRBJ2-1, with D perhaps matching TRBD1 or TRBD2 (5 bases each). Trimming removed 10 bases at V and 6 bases at J, with 16 bases between. Germline CDR1 SNHLY, CDR2 FYNNEI. CDR3 length equals 13 residues. The DNA for the CDR3 is TGTGCCACCCGGGTTGGGGGAGCCAATGAGCAGTTCTTC. This gives the protein CATRVGGANEQFF. The complete variable domain, with remaining parts taken from reference TRBV2 and TRBJ2-1, reads EPEVTQTPSHQVTQMGQEVILRCVPISNHLYFYWYRQILGQKVEFLVSFYNNEISEKSEIFDDQFSVERPDGSNFTLKIRSTKLEDSAMYFCATRVGGANEQFFGPGTRLTVL.

This clonotype was observed a few times. The chain recombines TRBV4-3 with TRBJ1-4; 7 bases agree with TRBD1. CDR1 is LGHNA, CDR2 YSLEER, per germline. The CDR3 extends over 16 amino acids. J gave up 3 bases and V 3 bases, and 7 bases lay outside the gene matches. CDR3 residues: CASSHTHRGPNEKLFF. CDR3 nucleotide sequence: TGCGCCAGCAGCCATACACACAGGGGACCTAATGAAAAACTGTTTTTT.

Only a few counts were recorded for this clonotype. This chain joins TRBV20-1 and TRBJ2-3, with a possible D match to TRBD1 (6 bases). This CDR3 is 13 amino acids long. CDR1 and CDR2 (germline): DFQATT, SNEGSKA (reference sequence). Trimming took 5 bases from V and 1 from J, leaving 10 bases between them. CDR3 bases: TGCAGTGCTCTCTCAGGGGGCACAGATACGCAGTATTTT. Amino acids: CSALSGGTDTQYF.

This chain joins TRBV20-1 and TRBJ1-4; no firm D call. Trimming removed 0 bases at V and 8 bases at J, with 16 bases between. Germline CDR1 reads DFQATT; CDR2 reads SNEGSKA (reference sequence). CDR3 size: 15 residues. As DNA, the CDR3 is TGCAGTGCTAGAGATCAGGTGGTGACCAGGGAAAAACTGTTTTTT. The encoded protein is CSARDQVVTREKLFF.

The chain employs TRBV7-2 and TRBJ2-2; D may be TRBD2 (6 bases). Trimming pared 6 bases from V and 7 bases from J, leaving 15 bases between. The CDR3 covers 14 residues. The germline CDR1 and CDR2 sequences are SGHTA and FQGNSA. The DNA of the CDR3 is TGTGCCAGCAGTTTGACTAGTACGGGCGGGGAGCTGTTTTTT. Protein product: CASSLTSTGGELFF.

The J gene is TRBJ1-1, the V gene TRBV11-1, with D unresolved. This CDR3 has 14 amino acids. Germline CDR1 and CDR2: SGHAT and FQDESV (reference sequence). Trimming pared 6 bases from V and 3 bases from J, leaving 14 bases between. CDR3: CASSSPEGDTEAFF. The CDR3 DNA reads as TGTGCCAGCAGTTCGCCCGAGGGAGACACTGAAGCTTTCTTT.

The chain couples TRBV28 to TRBJ2-1; TRBD2 aligns across 14 bases. This CDR3 has 14 residues. Losses at the gene ends were 9 bases for V and 8 bases for J; bases not matched to a gene: 6. The germline V gene encodes CDR1 MDHEN and CDR2 SYDVKM. The CDR3 DNA follows: TGTGCCAGTAAGTGGGGACTAGCGGGAGATGAGCAGTTCTTC. The encoded protein is CASKWGLAGDEQFF.

This clonotype showed up many times. V is TRBV4-2 and J is TRBJ2-7; TRBD2 aligns across 12 bases. V lost 2 bases and J lost 4; bases outside the gene matches: 6. Germline CDR1 reads LGHNA; CDR2 reads YNFKEQ. The CDR3 runs to 16 residues. The CDR3 here is CASSQQLAGGKYEQYF. The CDR3 region has the DNA TGTGCCAGCAGCCAACAGCTAGCGGGGGGGAAATACGAGCAGTACTTC.